The 9 T cell receptor beta chains in this list originate from one sample, sequenced in a study of precursors of human CD4 cytotoxic T cells. TCRdb re-analysed the reads in MiXCR, keeping a single row per CDR3 protein. The sample lists more than 200 distinct CDR3 sequences, 26% occurring once. Four sorted CD4+ memory subsets, central memory, effector memory, IL-7R-high TEMRA and IL-7R-negative TEMRA, were UMI-sequenced. The sequenced material came from memory CD4+ T cells from blood (PBMCs). The receptors stem from a human donor in good health.

This clonotype is hyperexpanded in the sample. This chain uses TRBV7-2 with TRBJ2-1, with D tentatively TRBD2 (6 bases). Germline CDR1 SGHTA, CDR2 FQGNSA. The CDR3 runs to 14 residues. The V end lost 4 bases, the J end lost 3 bases, and 10 bases lay between the germline ends. The CDR3, as DNA: TGTGCCAGCAGCTCGGGACTGTACTACAATGAGCAGTTCTTC. This codes for CASSSGLYYNEQFF. Complete variable domain (other parts from reference TRBV7-2 and TRBJ2-1): GAGVSQSPSNKVTEKGKDVELRCDPISGHTALYWYRQSLGQGLEFLIYFQGNSAPDKSGLPSDRFSAERTGGSVSTLTIQRTQQEDSAVYLCASSSGLYYNEQFFGPGTRLTVL.

The chain uses TRBV7-3 and TRBJ2-3; perhaps D is TRBD1 or TRBD2 (5 bases each). Germline V gives CDR1 SGHTA, CDR2 FQGTGA. CDR3 length: 18 amino acids. V lost 9 bases and J 1 base, leaving 26 bases between the germline ends. The CDR3, as DNA: TGTGCCAGTGACAGAGGGCAACTAGGAGTCCTGGGCACAGATACGCAGTATTTT. Amino acids: CASDRGQLGVLGTDTQYF.

This clonotype was seen a single time. This may come from a read error, since a much larger clone is one base off. Here the CDR3 omits its conserved ending phenylalanine or tryptophan, so a read error is the likely source. The rearrangement links TRBV20-1 to TRBJ2-7, with D hard to call. V shed 2 bases and J shed 4 bases, with 15 bases lying between them. CDR3 length: 14 residues. CDR1 is DFQATT, CDR2 SNEGSKA, per germline (reference sequence). The DNA for the CDR3 is TGCAGTGCTAGACACCCTAGGTCGCCTTACGAGCAGTACTGC. Translation: CSARHPRSPYEQYC.

This clonotype rates as large. The rearrangement uses TRBV6-5 and TRBJ1-6, with D unresolved. V was cut by 1 base and J by 7 bases, with 11 bases left in between. CDR1 and CDR2 (germline): MNHEY, SVGAGI. The CDR3 is 15 amino acids. CDR3 nucleotides: TGTGCCAGCAGTTACTATCTGAAATCCAATTCACCCCTCCACTTT. It codes for CASSYYLKSNSPLHF.

In its sample, this clonotype is large. The CDR3 sequence: CSARDSAEGYNEQFF. CDR3 DNA: TGCAGTGCTAGAGATTCGGCGGAGGGGTACAATGAGCAGTTCTTC. This chain links TRBV20-1 with TRBJ2-1; D is possibly TRBD2 (6 bases). CDR3 length equals 15 residues. V was cut by 0 bases and J by 4 bases, with 13 bases left in between. Germline values: CDR1 DFQATT, CDR2 SNEGSKA (reference sequence).

This clonotype was seen more than once but under ten times. The J gene is TRBJ2-5, the V gene TRBV5-6, with D maybe TRBD1 (5 bases). Per germline, CDR1 SGHDT and CDR2 YYEEEE. The CDR3 totals 15 residues. V dropped 2 bases and J dropped 3 bases, with 14 bases sitting between them. The CDR3 DNA reads as TGTGCCAGCAGCTTCCCCAGACAGACCAAAGAGACCCAGTACTTC. Translated, it gives CASSFPRQTKETQYF. Filled out from reference TRBV5-6 and TRBJ2-5, the complete variable domain reads DAGVTQSPTHLIKTRGQQVTLRCSPKSGHDTVSWYQQALGQGPQFIFQYYEEEERQRGNFPDRFSGHQFPNYSSELNVNALLLGDSALYLCASSFPRQTKETQYFGPGTRLLVL.

This clonotype was observed a handful of times. V gene TRBV12-3 or TRBV12-4 combines with J gene TRBJ2-7; 11 nucleotides match TRBD2. CDR3 length: 14 residues. Trimming at V came to 6 bases and at J to 5 bases, leaving 6 bases not matched to a gene. CDR3 nucleotide sequence: TGTGCCAGCAGCTTACTAGCGGGAGAACACGAGCAGTACTTC. This gives the protein CASSLLAGEHEQYF.

This clonotype was detected a few times. One junction end does not reproduce the germline sequence, and a read error may be involved. The chain carries TRBV5-1 and TRBJ1-1; D unresolved. Looked up from germline, CDR1 is SGHRS and CDR2 is YFSETQ. The CDR3 runs 16 residues. CDR3 nucleotides: TGCGCCAACAGCTTCCGAGGGCGCCTCATGAACACTGAAGCTTTCTTT. Its protein is CANSFRGRLMNTEAFF. The full variable domain, in which reference TRBV5-1 and TRBJ1-1 provide the parts outside the CDR3, is KAGVTQTPRYLIKTRGQQVTLSCSPISGHRSVSWYQQTPGQGLQFLFEYFSETQRNKGNFPGRFSGRQFSNSRSEMNVSTLELGDSALYLCANSFRGRLMNTEAFFGQGTRLTVV.

In its sample, this clonotype is hyperexpanded. This CDR3 reads CSARSAGNTQYF. CDR3 coding DNA: TGCAGTGCCAGGTCGGCAGGGAATACGCAGTATTTT. The J gene is TRBJ2-3, the V gene TRBV20-1; tentative D call: TRBD1 (5 bases). The CDR3 contains 12 residues. V was trimmed by 6 bases and J by 7 bases, leaving 14 bases between them. The V gene's germline CDR1 is DFQATT and CDR2 SNEGSKA (reference sequence).